This TCR beta chain was documented in a study of human T cells and chemical hapten exposure. Across the whole study: It was small differences in pooled library volume that mainly caused per-sample TCR yields to vary.

MiXCR, applied by TCRdb to the RACE reads, yields one record per CDR3 protein. In the table there are about 50,000 distinct CDR3 sequences, approximately 4.5% of which are singletons. Germline V lookup: CDR1 MNHEY, CDR2 SVGEGT. Trimming left V 5 bases short and J 2 bases short, with 8 bases between. This CDR3 is 13 amino acids long. Time point here: healthy volunteer bleed at 2 weeks. Blood, whole and unfractionated, served as the source for total RNA extraction. V gene TRBV6-2 or TRBV6-3 combines with J gene TRBJ2-3, with a weak D call TRBD2 (5 bases). Sequencing was done on a sample of whole blood. The clonotype comes from a female donor in good health. Some clones in this sample may be carry-over from other donors' samples. CDR3 DNA: TGTGCCAGCAGTCGGACTTACACAGATACGCAGTATTTT. Its protein is CASSRTYTDTQYF.